This entry lists 15 T cell receptor beta chains sequenced from one sample in a study of blood T cell repertoires in COVID-19. Sequenced by immunoSEQ multiplex PCR; TCRdb stores in-frame clones only, minus some. The table has more than 130,000 clones, 84% seen once; the top ten hold under 9.5%. The sequenced sample consisted of peripheral blood. The receptor set was obtained from a woman of 80 years or more in a cohort sampled during active or convalescent COVID-19.

The chain recombines TRBV5-1 with TRBJ1-6; D may be TRBD1 (5 bases). Germline V gene lookup returns CDR1 SGHRS and CDR2 YFSETQ. CDR3 length equals 13 residues. Trimming stripped 7 bases from V and 6 bases from J, with 11 bases between. In nucleotides, the CDR3 is TGCGCCAGCCGGGGAGGGGTTAATTCACCCCTCCACTTT. This gives the protein CASRGGVNSPLHF.

With respect to this clone: Additional DNA sequences in this sample encode the identical CDR3. The CDR3 protein is CASSLVGAGETQYF. CDR3 DNA sequence: TGTGCCAGCAGCTTGGTGGGAGCCGGGGAGACCCAGTACTTC. V usage is TRBV5-6 and J usage is TRBJ2-5; the D gene is possibly TRBD2 (5 bases). V was trimmed by 0 bases and J by 5 bases, leaving 11 bases between them. This CDR3 has 14 residues. From germline, CDR1 is SGHDT and CDR2 YYEEEE.

This clone was observed once. V is TRBV27 and J is TRBJ1-1, with 10 nucleotides matching TRBD1. The CDR3 length is 15 residues. Germline V CDR1 and CDR2: MNHEY, SMNVEV (reference sequence). Trimming at V came to 4 bases and at J to 4 bases, leaving 6 bases not matched to a gene. The CDR3 is CASSSRTGGLTEAFF. CDR3 nucleotide sequence: TGTGCCAGCAGTTCTAGGACAGGGGGTCTCACTGAAGCTTTCTTT.

This chain links TRBV28 with TRBJ1-6; D gene ambiguous. The CDR3 spans 17 residues. V was pared by 7 bases and J by 5 bases, with 21 bases between. The germline V gene has CDR1 MDHEN and CDR2 SYDVKM. In DNA form, the CDR3 reads TGTGCCAGCATGCCGGGTGGCGCGGGTTCCCATAATTCACCCCTCCACTTT. This translates into CASMPGGAGSHNSPLHF.

The V call is TRBV23-1, the J call TRBJ2-7; 10 nucleotides align to TRBD1. TRBV23-1 is recorded as an ORF, its role being uncertain. The CDR3 is made up of 14 amino acids. V was clipped by 4 bases and J by 3 bases; unmatched bases: 3. CDR3 sequence: CASSRWDRGYEQYV. CDR3 coding DNA: TGCGCCAGCAGTCGATGGGACAGGGGCTACGAGCAGTACGTC.

This clone was recorded once. This chain connects TRBV6-2 or TRBV6-3 to TRBJ1-5; D is unresolved. Germline values: CDR1 MNHEY, CDR2 SVGEGT. Trimming removed 0 bases at V and 2 bases at J, with 20 bases between. The CDR3 extends over 19 amino acids. This CDR3 is CASSYSQARRRYGNQPQHF. The CDR3 DNA sequence: TGTGCCAGCAGTTACTCCCAGGCCAGGAGGCGATATGGCAATCAGCCCCAGCATTTT.

V is TRBV19 and J is TRBJ2-7, with a weak D call TRBD1 (6 bases). This CDR3 is built from 14 residues. The V and J ends lost 4 bases and 2 bases respectively, with 12 bases between them. The germline V gene encodes CDR1 LNHDA and CDR2 SQIVND (reference sequence). CDR3 sequence: CASSTGTRPYEQYF. The CDR3 nucleotides read TGTGCCAGTAGTACCGGGACAAGACCCTACGAGCAGTACTTC. The full variable domain, rest sourced from reference TRBV19 and TRBJ2-7, is DGGITQSPKYLFRKEGQNVTLSCEQNLNHDAMYWYRQDPGQGLRLIYYSQIVNDFQKGDIAEGYSVSREKKESFPLTVTSAQKNPTAFYLCASSTGTRPYEQYFGPGTRLTVT.

This chain links TRBV19 with TRBJ1-1; D is ambiguous. From germline, CDR1 is LNHDA and CDR2 SQIVND (reference sequence). V was clipped by 7 bases and J by 3 bases, with 12 bases between them. The CDR3 consists of 13 residues. CDR3: CASNHRSYTEAFF. The DNA of the CDR3 is TGTGCCAGTAATCACAGATCCTACACTGAAGCTTTCTTT.

This clone has only a few counts. The chain combines TRBV29-1 with TRBJ2-1; 12 nucleotides align to TRBD2. CDR3 size: 13 residues. The germline V gene encodes CDR1 SQVTM and CDR2 ANQGSEA. Trimming took 5 bases from V and 9 from J; bases not matched to a gene: 5. CDR3 sequence: CSVLAGGRFEQFF. The CDR3 DNA reads TGCAGCGTTCTAGCGGGGGGGCGATTTGAGCAGTTCTTC.

Turning to this clone: Other DNA sequences from this sample encode an identical CDR3 as well. The V gene is TRBV15, the J gene TRBJ2-5, with 9 bases lining up with TRBD2. The ends lost 1 base at V and 5 bases at J; junction bases unmatched: 8. Germline CDR1 reads LNHNV; CDR2 reads YYDKDF (reference sequence). This CDR3 is 16 amino acids long. This CDR3 is CATSRVAGAPRETQYF. In DNA form, the CDR3 reads TGTGCCACCAGCAGAGTAGCGGGGGCCCCAAGGGAGACCCAGTACTTC.

This clone was seen a few times. The V call is TRBV30, the J call TRBJ1-3; D uncertain. V lost 8 bases, J lost 0 bases, and 5 bases lay in between. This CDR3 region has 11 residues. Germline lookup yields CDR1 GTSNPN and CDR2 SVGIG (reference sequence). The CDR3 DNA is TGTGCCGTCTACTCTGGAAACACCATATATTTT. It codes for CAVYSGNTIYF.

The chain's CDR3 is CASRLPGSGNTIYF. CDR3 bases: TGTGCCAGCAGACTTCCGGGCTCTGGAAACACCATATATTTT. The rearrangement uses TRBV7-2 and TRBJ1-3; D not certain. V was pared by 6 bases and J by 0 bases, with 9 bases between. Germline CDR1 reads SGHTA; CDR2 reads FQGNSA. The CDR3 sequence is 14 residues long.

The chain has TRBV6-5 and TRBJ1-2; 10 bases fit TRBD1. Germline V gives CDR1 MNHEY, CDR2 SVGAGI. The CDR3 runs 13 residues. Trimming at V came to 6 bases and at J to 6 bases, leaving 4 bases not matched to a gene. For the CDR3, the DNA is TGTGCCAGCAGACTGGGACAGGGGAATGGCTACACCTTC. Amino acid sequence: CASRLGQGNGYTF.

This clone was seen only a few times. This chain joins TRBV3-1 (or the pseudogene TRBV3-2) and TRBJ1-6; the D is unclear. The germline V gene encodes CDR1 LGHDT and CDR2 YNNKEL (reference sequence). V was clipped by 4 bases and J by 5 bases, with 12 bases between them. This CDR3 comprises 15 residues. DNA of the CDR3: TGTGCCAGCAGCCCCGCCGGTCCGAATAATTCACCCCTCCACTTT. It translates to CASSPAGPNNSPLHF.

The chain couples TRBV18 to TRBJ2-3; TRBD2 agrees at 7 bases. Germline CDR1 is KGHSH and CDR2 is LQKENI. Trimming removed 6 bases from V and 6 bases from J; junction bases left unmatched: 9. CDR3 size: 14 residues. The CDR3: CASSDQRGSDTQYF. CDR3 DNA sequence: TGTGCCAGCTCGGACCAGCGGGGATCTGATACGCAGTATTTT.